A selection of T cell receptor beta chains follows, all from one sample in a study of shared clonotypes between healthy human individuals. TCRdb keeps only in-frame clones here, not all; method: immunoSEQ multiplex PCR. The table includes approximately 2.1 million clones, about 92% detected once. The specimen was naive CD4+ T cells from PBMCs. All receptors derive from a young man in good health. Some clones in this sample may be carry-over from other donors' samples. Both conserved end residues are part of each CDR3. The order of the fields is V gene, D gene, clone size, J gene, CDR3 protein, CDR3 DNA. The D gene is left open where the match is weak. Only part of the rows carry a size: once, few, many, or a class if the clone is expanded.

V gene: TRBV29-1; D gene: TRBD1; clone size: once; J gene: TRBJ2-2; CDR3 protein: CSVEGDRGLTGELFF; CDR3 DNA: TGCAGCGTTGAAGGGGACAGGGGGCTAACCGGGGAGCTGTTTTTT
V gene: TRBV14; D gene: NA; clone size: NA; J gene: TRBJ2-3; CDR3 protein: CASSQEQGFADTQYF; CDR3 DNA: TGTGCCAGCAGCCAAGAACAGGGTTTTGCAGATACGCAGTATTTT
V gene: TRBV7-9; D gene: TRBD1; clone size: NA; J gene: TRBJ1-2; CDR3 protein: CASSREAGQGAYSYTF; CDR3 DNA: TGTGCCAGCAGCCGAGAGGCGGGACAGGGGGCCTATAGCTACACCTTC
V gene: TRBV30; D gene: NA; clone size: NA; J gene: TRBJ2-5; CDR3 protein: CAWSTRLGIQYF; CDR3 DNA: TGTGCCTGGAGTACCCGGCTAGGTATCCAGTACTTC
V gene: TRBV7-9; D gene: TRBD1; clone size: NA; J gene: TRBJ1-2; CDR3 protein: CASSLAPTGGQVYGYTF; CDR3 DNA: TGTGCCAGCAGCTTAGCCCCCACAGGGGGACAGGTATACGGCTACACCTTC
V gene: TRBV5-1; D gene: NA; clone size: NA; J gene: TRBJ1-5; CDR3 protein: CASSLGTGILGNQPQHF; CDR3 DNA: TGCGCCAGCAGCTTGGGTACAGGGATCTTGGGCAATCAGCCCCAGCATTTT
V gene: TRBV28; D gene: NA; clone size: NA; J gene: TRBJ1-6; CDR3 protein: CASSPPGGGYNSPLHF; CDR3 DNA: TGTGCCAGCAGTCCCCCGGGAGGGGGATACAATTCACCCCTCCACTTT
V gene: TRBV23-1; D gene: NA; clone size: NA; J gene: TRBJ2-1; CDR3 protein: CASSHSSGREYNEQFF; CDR3 DNA: TGCGCCAGCAGTCACTCCTCGGGACGAGAATACAATGAGCAGTTCTTC
V gene: TRBV6-1; D gene: NA; clone size: NA; J gene: TRBJ2-7; CDR3 protein: CASSERAGITYEQYF; CDR3 DNA: TGTGCCAGCAGTGAGCGGGCAGGGATTACCTACGAGCAGTACTTC
V gene: TRBV6-1; D gene: TRBD1; clone size: NA; J gene: TRBJ1-2; CDR3 protein: CASRTIVQGGGYTF; CDR3 DNA: TGTGCCAGCAGGACTATCGTTCAGGGGGGAGGCTACACCTTC
V gene: TRBV19; D gene: TRBD1; clone size: NA; J gene: TRBJ2-7; CDR3 protein: CASSDPGTGQYEQYF; CDR3 DNA: TGTGCCAGTAGCGACCCGGGGACAGGGCAGTACGAGCAGTACTTC
V gene: TRBV5-4; D gene: NA; clone size: NA; J gene: TRBJ2-5; CDR3 protein: CASSLNRDGETQYF; CDR3 DNA: TGTGCCAGCAGCTTGAACCGGGATGGGGAGACCCAGTACTTC
V gene: TRBV7-3; D gene: NA; clone size: NA; J gene: TRBJ2-3; CDR3 protein: CASSFTGPADTQYF; CDR3 DNA: TGTGCCAGCAGCTTTACAGGGCCGGCAGATACGCAGTATTTT
V gene: TRBV4-2; D gene: TRBD2; clone size: NA; J gene: TRBJ2-7; CDR3 protein: CASSQTTSGNSYEQYF; CDR3 DNA: TGTGCCAGCAGCCAAACCACCAGCGGGAACTCCTACGAGCAGTACTTC
V gene: TRBV18; D gene: NA; clone size: few; J gene: TRBJ1-5; CDR3 protein: CASSLTADSNQPQHF; CDR3 DNA: TGTGCCAGCTCTCTGACGGCAGATAGCAATCAGCCCCAGCATTTT
V gene: TRBV18; D gene: NA; clone size: NA; J gene: TRBJ1-1; CDR3 protein: CASSSRQANTEAFF; CDR3 DNA: TGTGCCAGCTCCTCAAGACAGGCGAACACTGAAGCTTTCTTT
V gene: TRBV28; D gene: NA; clone size: NA; J gene: TRBJ2-5; CDR3 protein: CASSPRRELGETQYF; CDR3 DNA: TGTGCCAGCAGCCCACGGAGGGAGTTAGGGGAGACCCAGTACTTC
V gene: TRBV7-2; D gene: NA; clone size: NA; J gene: TRBJ2-5; CDR3 protein: CASSLERGRWAQYF; CDR3 DNA: TGTGCCAGCAGCTTAGAAAGGGGCCGGTGGGCCCAGTACTTC
V gene: TRBV6-1; D gene: NA; clone size: once; J gene: TRBJ1-1; CDR3 protein: CASSGGNTEAFF; CDR3 DNA: TGTGCCAGCAGTGGCGGGAACACTGAAGCTTTCTTT
V gene: TRBV10-3; D gene: NA; clone size: NA; J gene: TRBJ2-7; CDR3 protein: CAIRSTAGLEEQYF; CDR3 DNA: TGTGCCATCAGGTCGACAGCCGGTCTCGAGGAGCAGTACTTC
V gene: TRBV4-1; D gene: TRBD2; clone size: NA; J gene: TRBJ2-3; CDR3 protein: CASSLSGISTDTQYF; CDR3 DNA: TGCGCCAGCAGCCTGAGCGGGATAAGCACAGATACGCAGTATTTT
V gene: TRBV6-1; D gene: NA; clone size: NA; J gene: TRBJ2-4; CDR3 protein: CASSDWGRKNIQYF; CDR3 DNA: TGTGCCAGCAGTGATTGGGGGCGCAAAAACATTCAGTACTTC
V gene: TRBV6-5; D gene: NA; clone size: NA; J gene: TRBJ2-6; CDR3 protein: CATINRAGGANVLTF; CDR3 DNA: TGTGCCACAATCAACAGGGCAGGTGGGGCCAACGTCCTGACTTTC
V gene: TRBV7-8; D gene: NA; clone size: once; J gene: TRBJ1-2; CDR3 protein: CASSLRGHQNNYGYTF; CDR3 DNA: TGTGCCAGCAGCTTGCGGGGACACCAGAATAACTATGGCTACACCTTC
V gene: TRBV7-7; D gene: NA; clone size: NA; J gene: TRBJ2-7; CDR3 protein: CASSRGDVYEQYF; CDR3 DNA: TGTGCCAGCAGCCGAGGGGATGTCTACGAGCAGTACTTC
V gene: TRBV19; D gene: NA; clone size: NA; J gene: TRBJ1-5; CDR3 protein: CASSMDRNQPQHF; CDR3 DNA: TGTGCCAGTAGTATGGACAGAAATCAGCCCCAGCATTTT
V gene: TRBV28; D gene: TRBD1; clone size: once; J gene: TRBJ1-3; CDR3 protein: CASSLPTGLGNTIYF; CDR3 DNA: TGTGCCAGCAGTTTACCGACAGGGCTCGGAAACACCATATATTTT
V gene: TRBV7-9; D gene: TRBD1; clone size: NA; J gene: TRBJ1-2; CDR3 protein: CASSPPRGLYTF; CDR3 DNA: TGTGCCAGCAGCCCGCCGAGGGGGCTCTACACCTTC
V gene: TRBV28; D gene: TRBD2; clone size: few; J gene: TRBJ2-7; CDR3 protein: CASSFSSGGSSYEQYF; CDR3 DNA: TGTGCCAGCAGTTTTTCCAGCGGGGGATCCTCCTACGAGCAGTACTTC
V gene: TRBV18; D gene: NA; clone size: NA; J gene: TRBJ1-5; CDR3 protein: CASSFDRLSNQPQHF; CDR3 DNA: TGTGCCAGCTCGTTCGACAGGCTTAGCAATCAGCCCCAGCATTTT
V gene: TRBV5-1; D gene: TRBD1; clone size: NA; J gene: TRBJ1-3; CDR3 protein: CASSLAGTVRNTIYF; CDR3 DNA: TGCGCCAGCAGCTTGGCCGGGACAGTGCGAAACACCATATATTTT
V gene: TRBV10-1; D gene: TRBD1; clone size: NA; J gene: TRBJ1-1; CDR3 protein: CASSEGGAGGMNTEAFF; CDR3 DNA: TGCGCCAGCAGTGAGGGGGGAGCAGGGGGAATGAACACTGAAGCTTTCTTT
V gene: TRBV18; D gene: NA; clone size: NA; J gene: TRBJ2-3; CDR3 protein: CASSPGAEGSTDTQYF; CDR3 DNA: TGTGCCAGCTCACCAGGGGCGGAGGGGAGCACAGATACGCAGTATTTT
V gene: TRBV4-3; D gene: NA; clone size: NA; J gene: TRBJ2-7; CDR3 protein: CASSRAEGHEQYF; CDR3 DNA: TGCGCCAGCAGCCGAGCCGAGGGACACGAGCAGTACTTC
V gene: TRBV28; D gene: NA; clone size: NA; J gene: TRBJ1-3; CDR3 protein: CASSTGRLGGNTIYF; CDR3 DNA: TGTGCCAGTTCGACAGGTCGCCTGGGGGGAAACACCATATATTTT
V gene: TRBV5-1; D gene: NA; clone size: NA; J gene: TRBJ2-1; CDR3 protein: CASSLGSRFNEQFF; CDR3 DNA: TGCGCCAGCAGCTTGGGGAGCAGATTCAATGAGCAGTTCTTC
V gene: TRBV29-1; D gene: TRBD1; clone size: NA; J gene: TRBJ2-7; CDR3 protein: CSVTGQGLNEQYF; CDR3 DNA: TGCAGCGTAACCGGACAGGGGCTCAACGAGCAGTACTTC
V gene: TRBV19; D gene: TRBD2; clone size: NA; J gene: TRBJ2-2; CDR3 protein: CATARGGNTGELFF; CDR3 DNA: TGTGCCACCGCTCGCGGGGGGAACACCGGGGAGCTGTTTTTT
V gene: TRBV19; D gene: TRBD1; clone size: NA; J gene: TRBJ2-2; CDR3 protein: CASSRDRATGELFF; CDR3 DNA: TGTGCCAGTAGTAGGGACAGGGCGACCGGGGAGCTGTTTTTT
V gene: TRBV29-1; D gene: TRBD1; clone size: once; J gene: TRBJ1-2; CDR3 protein: CSAGQGYYGYTF; CDR3 DNA: TGCAGCGCTGGACAGGGGTACTATGGCTACACCTTC
V gene: TRBV7-9; D gene: TRBD2; clone size: NA; J gene: TRBJ2-5; CDR3 protein: CASSSRTSGLQETQYF; CDR3 DNA: TGTGCCAGCAGCTCCCGGACTAGCGGGCTGCAAGAGACCCAGTACTTC
V gene: TRBV11-2; D gene: TRBD2; clone size: NA; J gene: TRBJ2-1; CDR3 protein: CASSIAGGNEQFF; CDR3 DNA: TGTGCCAGCAGTATAGCGGGAGGCAATGAGCAGTTCTTC
V gene: TRBV10-3; D gene: TRBD2; clone size: NA; J gene: TRBJ2-7; CDR3 protein: CAIRIAGVSYEQYF; CDR3 DNA: TGTGCCATCAGGATAGCGGGAGTGTCCTACGAGCAGTACTTC
V gene: TRBV2; D gene: NA; clone size: NA; J gene: TRBJ2-3; CDR3 protein: CASKDGGSDTQYF; CDR3 DNA: TGTGCCAGCAAGGACGGTGGGTCGGATACGCAGTATTTT
V gene: TRBV7-9; D gene: NA; clone size: NA; J gene: TRBJ1-3; CDR3 protein: CASSPRAGAISGNTIYF; CDR3 DNA: TGTGCCAGCAGCCCTAGAGCAGGGGCAATCTCTGGAAACACCATATATTTT
V gene: TRBV2; D gene: NA; clone size: few; J gene: TRBJ2-5; CDR3 protein: CASSEEGTQYF; CDR3 DNA: TGTGCCAGCAGTGAGGAGGGGACCCAGTACTTC
V gene: TRBV29-1; D gene: TRBD2; clone size: NA; J gene: TRBJ2-5; CDR3 protein: CSAQQAGGETQYF; CDR3 DNA: TGCAGCGCTCAACAAGCGGGAGGAGAGACCCAGTACTTC
V gene: TRBV4-1; D gene: TRBD1; clone size: once; J gene: TRBJ1-2; CDR3 protein: CASSQDDRGYGYTF; CDR3 DNA: TGCGCCAGCAGCCAAGACGACAGGGGCTATGGCTACACCTTC
V gene: TRBV28; D gene: NA; clone size: NA; J gene: TRBJ2-7; CDR3 protein: CASTREGGSYEQYF; CDR3 DNA: TGTGCCAGCACCAGAGAGGGGGGTTCCTACGAGCAGTACTTC
V gene: TRBV2; D gene: NA; clone size: NA; J gene: TRBJ2-1; CDR3 protein: CASVTRNLEGQFF; CDR3 DNA: TGTGCCAGTGTTACAAGAAATCTAGAGGGGCAGTTCTTC
V gene: TRBV7-2; D gene: NA; clone size: NA; J gene: TRBJ2-5; CDR3 protein: CASSLTGIIETQYF; CDR3 DNA: TGTGCCAGCAGCTTAACAGGGATAATCGAGACCCAGTACTTC
V gene: TRBV2; D gene: NA; clone size: once; J gene: TRBJ1-1; CDR3 protein: CASSDRGSTEAFF; CDR3 DNA: TGTGCCAGCAGTGATCGAGGGTCCACTGAAGCTTTCTTT
V gene: TRBV5-1; D gene: TRBD1; clone size: NA; J gene: TRBJ2-7; CDR3 protein: CASSSGQLYEQYF; CDR3 DNA: TGCGCCAGCAGCTCGGGACAGCTATACGAGCAGTACTTC
V gene: TRBV7-3; D gene: TRBD2; clone size: NA; J gene: TRBJ2-1; CDR3 protein: CASSFLAGAGINEQFF; CDR3 DNA: TGTGCCAGCAGCTTTTTAGCGGGAGCCGGTATTAATGAGCAGTTCTTC
V gene: TRBV6-6; D gene: TRBD1; clone size: NA; J gene: TRBJ2-7; CDR3 protein: CASSYPGQGVNEQYF; CDR3 DNA: TGTGCCAGCAGTTACCCCGGACAGGGAGTCAACGAGCAGTACTTC
V gene: TRBV9; D gene: NA; clone size: NA; J gene: TRBJ1-2; CDR3 protein: CASSAGDSYTF; CDR3 DNA: TGTGCCAGCAGCGCTGGGGACAGCTACACCTTC